Sequencing of this TCR beta chain was carried out in a study of T cell responses to AZD1222 COVID-19 vaccine. Study observations and caveats: Clonal diversity may have been underestimated in mostly white British donors.

The table came from immunoSEQ multiplex PCR; TCRdb's copy has only in-frame clones and leaves some out. Altogether 150,000 to 200,000 clones are present, 91% being singletons, with the ten largest covering 1.5% to 2%. Details on this clone: Its antigen is unidentified.

Sequenced material: peripheral blood, taken on day 0 of AZD1222 vaccination. This receptor was obtained from an adult in good health.

The CDR3, as DNA: TGTGCCAGCCGCCCTGCAGTGGGGAATTCACCCCTCCACTTT. Its protein is CASRPAVGNSPLHF. V is TRBV28 and J is TRBJ1-6; D not certain. Trimming removed 8 bases at V and 7 bases at J, with 15 bases between. Germline assignment: CDR1 MDHEN and CDR2 SYDVKM. The CDR3 spans 14 residues.